The clone carrying this TCR beta chain was seen repeatedly, ten times or more. Noted time point: patch test 1, 2 weeks after DPC sensitization. Treatment described: therapeutic diphenylcyclopropenone sensitization with weekly scalp DPC. Each donor was an alopecia patient between 18 and 70 years of age who qualified for DPC. This entry belongs to a study of human T cells and chemical hapten exposure. Study overall: Upper inner arm skin measuring approximately 2 cm by approximately 2 cm received 2% DPC for sensitization. Across the whole study, which lasted approximately 23 weeks, patients were given diphenylcyclopropenone on the scalp once a week.

Library preparation tagged each individual cDNA molecule with a unique molecular identifier. TCRdb recomputed calls from the RACE reads with MiXCR, one row per CDR3 protein. The sample includes approximately 340,000 distinct CDR3 sequences, around 7% of them seen just once. The CDR3 runs to 13 residues. Germline values: CDR1 LNHDA, CDR2 SQIVND (reference sequence). V was pared by 3 bases and J by 2 bases, with 8 bases between. The TCR originated in a woman aged 18-29 years with alopecia areata. Some clones in this sample may be carry-over from other donors' samples. This sample comprised whole blood, obtained in connection with sensitization to the hapten diphenylcyclopropenone (DPC). The chain joins TRBV19 to TRBJ2-7; D is uncertain. DNA of the CDR3: TGTGCCAGTAGTATGTCGCCCGCCTACGAGCAGTACTTC. This codes for CASSMSPAYEQYF.